The clone carrying this T cell receptor (beta chain) was seen only a few times. No antigen is known for it. This sample was taken from a study of beta chain features in type 1 diabetes. Study-level points and caveats: Any role of HLA type in TCRB rearrangement remained unresolved here. Moderate yet significant TCRB CDR3 shortening was seen in Type 1 diabetes patients in all four CD4+ subsets.

The sequenced template was cDNA made from the entire isolated RNA. Assay: immunoSEQ multiplex PCR; the TCRdb copy retains only in-frame clones and omits some. The sample has some 360,000 clones, around a tenth seen once. The CDR3 sequence is 14 residues long. V was trimmed by 5 bases and J by 1 base, leaving 10 bases between them. In germline, CDR1 is PRHDT, CDR2 FYEKMQ (reference sequence). CD45RO/CCR7/CD25/CD127/CD95/CD27 staining was used to isolate CD4+ naive, central memory, regulatory and stem cell-like memory cells by sorting. The sequenced sample consisted of central memory CD4+ T cells from blood. The sequence came from a man aged 25 to 45 with type 1 diabetes. The chain has TRBV13 and TRBJ2-3; weak D call: TRBD1 (5 bases). The CDR3 loop is CASSPGAGTDTQYF. The CDR3 region has the DNA TGTGCCAGCAGCCCTGGGGCTGGCACAGATACGCAGTATTTT. The complete variable domain, with remaining parts taken from reference TRBV13 and TRBJ2-3, reads AAGVIQSPRHLIKEKRETATLKCYPIPRHDTVYWYQQGPGQDPQFLISFYEKMQSDKGSIPDRFSAQQFSDYHSELNMSSLELGDSALYFCASSPGAGTDTQYFGPGTRLTVL.